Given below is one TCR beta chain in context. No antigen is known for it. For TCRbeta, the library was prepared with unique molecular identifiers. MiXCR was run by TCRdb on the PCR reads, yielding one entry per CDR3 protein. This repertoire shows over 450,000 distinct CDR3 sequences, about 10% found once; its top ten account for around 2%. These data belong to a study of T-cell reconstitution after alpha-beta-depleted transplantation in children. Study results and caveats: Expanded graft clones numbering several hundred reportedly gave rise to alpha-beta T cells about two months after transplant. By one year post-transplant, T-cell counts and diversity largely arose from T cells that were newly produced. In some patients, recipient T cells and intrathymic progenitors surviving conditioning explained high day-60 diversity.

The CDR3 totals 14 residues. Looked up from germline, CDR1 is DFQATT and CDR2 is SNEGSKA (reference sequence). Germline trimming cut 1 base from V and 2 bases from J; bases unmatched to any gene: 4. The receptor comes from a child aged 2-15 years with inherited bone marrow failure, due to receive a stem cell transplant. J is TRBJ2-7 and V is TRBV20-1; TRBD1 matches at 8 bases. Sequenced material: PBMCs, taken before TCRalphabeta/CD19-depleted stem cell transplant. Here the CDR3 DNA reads TGCAGTGCTAGAGCCGGGACAGGTCCCTACGAGCAGTACTTC. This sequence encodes CSARAGTGPYEQYF.